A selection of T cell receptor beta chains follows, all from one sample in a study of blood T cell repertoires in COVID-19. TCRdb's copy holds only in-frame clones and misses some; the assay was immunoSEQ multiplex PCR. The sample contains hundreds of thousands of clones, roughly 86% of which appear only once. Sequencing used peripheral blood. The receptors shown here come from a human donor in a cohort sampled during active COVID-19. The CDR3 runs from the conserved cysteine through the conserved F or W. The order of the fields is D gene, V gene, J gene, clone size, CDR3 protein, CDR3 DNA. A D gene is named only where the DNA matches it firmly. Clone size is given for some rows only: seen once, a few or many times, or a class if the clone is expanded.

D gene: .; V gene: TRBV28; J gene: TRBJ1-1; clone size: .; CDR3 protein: CASYSNTEAFF; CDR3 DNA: TGTGCCAGCTATTCGAACACTGAAGCTTTCTTT
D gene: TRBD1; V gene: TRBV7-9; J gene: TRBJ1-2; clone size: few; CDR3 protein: CASSSEGQDWLYGYTF; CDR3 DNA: TGTGCCAGCAGCTCAGAGGGACAGGACTGGCTCTATGGCTACACCTTC
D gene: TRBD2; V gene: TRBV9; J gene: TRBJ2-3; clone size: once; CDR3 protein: CASSTRTSGSGPDTQYF; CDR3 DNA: TGTGCCAGCAGCACGAGGACTAGCGGGAGCGGGCCAGATACGCAGTATTTT
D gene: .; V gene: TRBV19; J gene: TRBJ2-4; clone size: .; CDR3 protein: CASSSGGDRVVIQYF; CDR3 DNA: TGTGCCAGTAGCTCCGGGGGGGACAGGGTGGTCATTCAGTACTTC
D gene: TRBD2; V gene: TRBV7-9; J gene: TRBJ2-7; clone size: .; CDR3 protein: CASSLVLAGGREQYF; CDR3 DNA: TGTGCCAGCAGCTTAGTACTAGCGGGAGGCAGAGAGCAGTACTTC
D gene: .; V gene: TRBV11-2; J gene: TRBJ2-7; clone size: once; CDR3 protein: CASRDRSSYEQYF; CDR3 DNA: TGTGCCAGCAGAGACAGGAGCTCCTACGAGCAGTACTTC
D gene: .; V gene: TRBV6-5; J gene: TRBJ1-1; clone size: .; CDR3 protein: CASTEAGSMNTEAFF; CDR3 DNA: TGTGCCAGCACCGAGGCGGGGAGCATGAACACTGAAGCTTTCTTT
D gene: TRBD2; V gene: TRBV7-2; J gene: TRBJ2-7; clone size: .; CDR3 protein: CASSREGGRGEQYF; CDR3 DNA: TGTGCCAGCAGCCGGGAGGGGGGGCGAGGTGAGCAGTACTTC
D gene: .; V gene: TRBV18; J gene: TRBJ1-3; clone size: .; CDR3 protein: CASSPRTGLHSGNTIYF; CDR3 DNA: TGTGCCAGCTCACCTCGAACAGGGTTACACTCTGGAAACACCATATATTTT
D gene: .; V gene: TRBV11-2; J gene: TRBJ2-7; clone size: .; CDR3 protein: CASSPLGGEQYF; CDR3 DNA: TGTGCCAGCAGCCCACTCGGAGGCGAGCAGTACTTC
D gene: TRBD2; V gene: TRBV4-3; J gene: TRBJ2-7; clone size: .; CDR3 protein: CASSPTSGYKSFEQYF; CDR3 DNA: TGCGCCAGCAGCCCGACTAGCGGGTATAAGTCCTTCGAGCAGTACTTC
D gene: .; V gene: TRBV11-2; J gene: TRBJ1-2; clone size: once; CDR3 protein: CASSLTLGAIPGRATF; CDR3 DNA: TGTGCCAGCAGCTTAACGCTTGGGGCAATCCCCGGTCGGGCCACCTTC
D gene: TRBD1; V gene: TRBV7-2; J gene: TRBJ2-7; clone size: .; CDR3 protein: CASSLEGAYEQYF; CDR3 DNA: TGTGCCAGCAGCTTAGAGGGGGCTTACGAGCAGTACTTC
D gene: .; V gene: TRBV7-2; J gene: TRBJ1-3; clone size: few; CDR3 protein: CAIPISGNTIYF; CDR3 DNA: TGTGCCATCCCCATCTCTGGAAACACCATATATTTT
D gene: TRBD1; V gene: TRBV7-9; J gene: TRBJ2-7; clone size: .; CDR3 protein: CASSEWGQGSYEQYF; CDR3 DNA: TGTGCCAGCAGCGAGTGGGGACAGGGGTCCTACGAGCAGTACTTC
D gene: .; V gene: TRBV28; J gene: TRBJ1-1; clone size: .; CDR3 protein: CASSFPLSQLSNEAFF; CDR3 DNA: TGTGCCAGCAGTTTTCCCCTCTCACAGTTGAGCAATGAAGCTTTCTTT
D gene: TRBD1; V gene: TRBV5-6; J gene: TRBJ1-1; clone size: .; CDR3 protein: CATTIRDRGLHTEAFF; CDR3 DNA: TGTGCCACTACCATCCGGGACAGGGGTCTTCACACTGAAGCTTTCTTT
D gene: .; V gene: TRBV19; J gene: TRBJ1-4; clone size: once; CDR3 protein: CASSIQAGGSNEKLFF; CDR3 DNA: TGTGCCAGTAGTATCCAAGCCGGAGGGTCCAATGAAAAACTGTTTTTT
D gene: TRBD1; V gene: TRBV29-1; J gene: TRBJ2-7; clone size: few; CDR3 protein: CSVEDWTGGNEQYF; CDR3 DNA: TGCAGCGTTGAAGATTGGACAGGGGGCAACGAGCAGTACTTC
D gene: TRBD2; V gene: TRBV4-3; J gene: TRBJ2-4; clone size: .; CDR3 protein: CASSQDPALVAGGENIQYF; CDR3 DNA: TGCGCCAGCAGCCAAGATCCCGCGTTGGTAGCGGGGGGTGAAAACATTCAGTACTTC
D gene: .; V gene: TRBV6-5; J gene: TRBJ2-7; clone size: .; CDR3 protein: CASSPTSLSVHEQYF; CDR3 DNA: TGTGCCAGCAGTCCCACTAGCTTGTCCGTCCACGAGCAGTACTTC
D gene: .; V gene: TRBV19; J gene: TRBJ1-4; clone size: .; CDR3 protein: CATGRGRRSNEKLFF; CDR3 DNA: TGTGCCACTGGTCGCGGGCGCCGCAGTAATGAAAAACTGTTTTTT
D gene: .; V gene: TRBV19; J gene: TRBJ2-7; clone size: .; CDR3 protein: CASSIAHYTSYEQYF; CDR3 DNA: TGTGCCAGTAGTATAGCCCACTACACCTCCTACGAGCAGTACTTC
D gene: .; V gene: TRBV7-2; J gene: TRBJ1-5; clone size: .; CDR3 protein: CASSPQGSNQPQHF; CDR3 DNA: TGTGCCAGCAGCCCACAGGGTAGCAATCAGCCCCAGCATTTT
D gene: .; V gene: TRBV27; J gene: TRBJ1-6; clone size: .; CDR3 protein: CASSPPQGGTYNSPLHF; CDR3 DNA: TGTGCCAGCAGTCCCCCACAGGGAGGGACCTATAATTCACCCCTCCACTTT
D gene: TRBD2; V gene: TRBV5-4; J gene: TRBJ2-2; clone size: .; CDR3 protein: CASSLAPAGDTGELFF; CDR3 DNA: TGTGCCAGCAGCTTGGCGCCAGCGGGAGACACCGGGGAGCTGTTTTTT
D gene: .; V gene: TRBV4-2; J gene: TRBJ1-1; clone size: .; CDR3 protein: CASSQEPPDMNTEAFF; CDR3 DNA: TGTGCCAGCAGCCAAGAGCCCCCAGACATGAACACTGAAGCTTTCTTT
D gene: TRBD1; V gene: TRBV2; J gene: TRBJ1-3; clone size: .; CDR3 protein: CASSENPQGVATGNTIYF; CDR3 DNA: TGTGCCAGCAGTGAAAATCCCCAGGGGGTTGCTACTGGAAACACCATATATTTT
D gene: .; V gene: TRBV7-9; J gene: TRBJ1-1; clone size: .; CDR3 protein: CASSSRDRELGTEAFF; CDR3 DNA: TGTGCCAGCAGCTCCCGGGACCGGGAGTTGGGCACTGAAGCTTTCTTT
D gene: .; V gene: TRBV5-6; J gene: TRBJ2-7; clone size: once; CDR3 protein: CASSLGTGTGIYEQYF; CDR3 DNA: TGTGCCAGCAGCTTAGGGACTGGAACGGGGATTTACGAGCAGTACTTC
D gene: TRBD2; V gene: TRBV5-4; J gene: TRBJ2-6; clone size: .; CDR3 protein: CASSFGLANSGANVLTF; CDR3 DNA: TGTGCCAGCAGCTTCGGACTAGCCAACTCTGGGGCCAACGTCCTGACTTTC
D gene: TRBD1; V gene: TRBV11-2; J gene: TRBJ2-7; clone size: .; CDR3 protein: CASSAGGRSYEQYF; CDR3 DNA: TGTGCCAGCAGCGCAGGGGGCCGTTCCTACGAGCAGTACTTC
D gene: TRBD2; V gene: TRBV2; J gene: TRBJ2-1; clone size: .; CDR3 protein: CASQMSLAGYNEQFF; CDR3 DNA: TGTGCCAGCCAGATGAGCCTAGCGGGGTACAATGAGCAGTTCTTC
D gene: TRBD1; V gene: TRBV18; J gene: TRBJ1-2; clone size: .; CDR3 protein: CASSHAPTGEDGYTF; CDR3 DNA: TGTGCCAGCTCACATGCACCGACAGGGGAAGATGGCTACACCTTC
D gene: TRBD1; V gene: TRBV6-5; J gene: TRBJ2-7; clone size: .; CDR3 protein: CASRGDRGSYEQYF; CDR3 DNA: TGTGCCAGCAGAGGGGACAGGGGCTCCTACGAGCAGTACTTC
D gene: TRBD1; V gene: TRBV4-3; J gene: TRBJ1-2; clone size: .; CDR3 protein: CASSQQHRGNYGYTF; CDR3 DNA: TGCGCCAGCAGCCAACAACACAGGGGAAACTATGGCTACACCTTC
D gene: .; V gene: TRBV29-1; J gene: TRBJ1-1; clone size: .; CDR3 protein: CSVLVPEAFF; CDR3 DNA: TGCAGCGTTCTCGTTCCTGAAGCTTTCTTT
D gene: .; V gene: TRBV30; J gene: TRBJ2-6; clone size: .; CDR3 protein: CAWSQSGVLSGANVLTF; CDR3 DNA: TGTGCCTGGAGTCAGTCAGGGGTTCTCTCCGGGGCCAACGTCCTGACTTTC
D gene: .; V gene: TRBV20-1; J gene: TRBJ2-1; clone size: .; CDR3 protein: CSAGPFDEQFF; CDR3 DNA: TGCAGTGCCGGTCCGTTCGATGAGCAGTTCTTC
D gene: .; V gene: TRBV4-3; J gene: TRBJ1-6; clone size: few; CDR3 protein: CASSQVLEVQGNSPLHF; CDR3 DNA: TGCGCCAGCAGCCAAGTGTTAGAGGTACAAGGCAATTCACCCCTCCACTTT
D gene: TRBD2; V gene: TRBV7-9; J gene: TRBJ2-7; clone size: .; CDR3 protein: CAVRASGIHEQYF; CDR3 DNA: TGTGCGGTTCGGGCTAGCGGGATCCACGAGCAGTACTTC
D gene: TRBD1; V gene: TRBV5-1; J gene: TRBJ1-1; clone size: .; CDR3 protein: CASMGQSDTEAFF; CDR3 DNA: TGCGCCAGTATGGGACAGTCGGACACTGAAGCTTTCTTT
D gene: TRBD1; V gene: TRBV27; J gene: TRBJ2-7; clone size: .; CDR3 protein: CASSFRRGRYEQYF; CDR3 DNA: TGTGCCAGCAGTTTTCGCAGGGGGCGCTACGAGCAGTACTTC
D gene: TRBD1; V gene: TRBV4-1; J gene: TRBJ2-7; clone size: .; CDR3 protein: CASSFLDRGNYEQYF; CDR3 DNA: TGCGCCAGCAGCTTTCTGGACAGGGGAAACTACGAGCAGTACTTC
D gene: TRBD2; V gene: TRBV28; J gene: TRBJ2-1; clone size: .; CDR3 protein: CASRARLAGGTNEQFF; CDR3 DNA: TGTGCCAGCAGGGCAAGACTAGCGGGAGGGACAAATGAGCAGTTCTTC
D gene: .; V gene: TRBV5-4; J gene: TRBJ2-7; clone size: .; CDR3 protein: CASSLGVGLQGRSYEQYF; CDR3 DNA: TGTGCCAGCAGCCTCGGGGTTGGGTTACAGGGCCGCTCCTACGAGCAGTACTTC
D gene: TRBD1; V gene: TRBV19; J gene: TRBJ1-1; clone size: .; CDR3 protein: CASSRDREGLSTEAFF; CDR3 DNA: TGTGCCAGTAGTCGGGACAGGGAAGGTTTGAGCACTGAAGCTTTCTTT
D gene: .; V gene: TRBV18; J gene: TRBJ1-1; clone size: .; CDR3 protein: CASSPTGSGTEAFF; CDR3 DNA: TGTGCCAGCTCACCGACAGGCTCGGGCACTGAAGCTTTCTTT
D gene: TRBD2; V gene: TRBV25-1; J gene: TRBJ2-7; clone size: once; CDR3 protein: CASGIAGGPYEQYF; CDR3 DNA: TGTGCCAGCGGTATAGCGGGGGGCCCCTACGAGCAGTACTTC
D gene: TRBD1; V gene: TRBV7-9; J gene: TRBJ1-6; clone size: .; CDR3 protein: CASSPRSGTGLSPLHF; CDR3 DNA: TGTGCCAGCAGCCCCCGTTCGGGGACAGGCCTTTCACCCCTCCACTTT
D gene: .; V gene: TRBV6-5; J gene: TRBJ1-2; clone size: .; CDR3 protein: CASSYSSQSLYGYTF; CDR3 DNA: TGTGCCAGCAGTTACTCGTCACAGAGCCTCTATGGCTACACCTTC
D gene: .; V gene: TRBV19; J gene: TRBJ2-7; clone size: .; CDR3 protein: CASSIAGAYEQYF; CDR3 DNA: TGTGCCAGTAGTATAGCGGGTGCCTACGAGCAGTACTTC
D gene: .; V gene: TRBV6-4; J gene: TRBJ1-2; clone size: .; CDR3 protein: CASSASRGSLYGYTF; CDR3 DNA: TGTGCCAGCAGTGCCTCCCGTGGGAGTCTCTATGGCTACACCTTC
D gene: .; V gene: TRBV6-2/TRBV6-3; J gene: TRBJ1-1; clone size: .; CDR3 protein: CASSSINTEAFF; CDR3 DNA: TGTGCCAGCAGTTCCATCAACACTGAAGCTTTCTTT